The rows below give T cell receptor beta chains drawn from one sample of a study of cytomegalovirus exposure and HLA in healthy donors. TCRdb's copy holds only in-frame clones and misses some; the assay was immunoSEQ multiplex PCR. This table has 65,000 to 90,000 clones, roughly 73% appearing once. Sample: PBMCs. The receptors come from a woman aged 35 to 49 in good health and CMV-seropositive. CDR3s include the opening cysteine and the closing phenylalanine or tryptophan. Fields, in order: CDR3 length, V gene, J gene, D gene, CDR3 protein. A D gene is named only where the DNA matches it firmly.

>15|TRBV19|TRBJ1-1|TRBD1
CASSLYRDRVTEAFF
>13|TRBV7-2|TRBJ1-2|TRBD1
CASSQRTGGVHTF
>12|TRBV29-1|TRBJ2-7|.
CSAGRDTYEQYF
>15|TRBV7-9|TRBJ1-6|.
CASSSRAGKDSPLHF
>17|TRBV10-3|TRBJ2-7|TRBD1
CAISESPGQRSSYEQYF
>15|TRBV19|TRBJ2-1|.
CASSERRGSYNEQFF
>15|TRBV6-1|TRBJ1-5|.
CASRQGDYSNQPQHF
>17|TRBV5-4|TRBJ2-7|TRBD2
CASSLASLAGVLDEQYF
>15|TRBV6-5|TRBJ2-2|TRBD2
CASSRPGLATGELFF
>14|TRBV10-2|TRBJ1-1|TRBD1
CASSLGQPNTEAFF
>16|TRBV5-4|TRBJ2-2|.
CASSPDVRHSTGELFF
>15|TRBV29-1|TRBJ2-5|.
CSVATGNAVGETQYF
>17|TRBV7-8|TRBJ1-2|.
CASSLEFLSGKANGYTF
>14|TRBV15|TRBJ2-1|.
CATSRDQRGHEQFF
>14|TRBV27|TRBJ2-1|TRBD2
CASSFIGTSNEQFF
>11|TRBV6-1|TRBJ2-2|.
CASGPTGELFF
>13|TRBV15|TRBJ2-3|TRBD2
CAIGRAGTDTQYF
>17|TRBV27|TRBJ2-3|TRBD2
CASSPRTSGSRTDTQYF
>14|TRBV5-8|TRBJ1-5|.
CASSPRSGQQPQHF
>21|TRBV1|TRBJ2-3|.
CTSSQGPSGRGFGRTTDTQYF
>19|TRBV4-1|TRBJ1-1|.
CASSQDRTFSTGMNTEAFF
>13|TRBV18|TRBJ2-1|.
CASSPQGRNEQFF
>14|TRBV18|TRBJ2-1|.
CASSPPLGFNEQFF
>15|TRBV19|TRBJ1-3|.
CASSPQGGTGNTIYF
>16|TRBV4-1|TRBJ2-2|.
CASSHVDSSNTGELFF
>13|TRBV10-3|TRBJ1-6|TRBD1
CAISGQNNSPLHF
>13|TRBV4-3|TRBJ2-7|.
CASSQDRGSEQYF
>12|TRBV28|TRBJ1-1|.
CASQVMNTEAFF
>12|TRBV6-5|TRBJ1-2|.
CASSAANYGYPF
>11|TRBV25-1|TRBJ2-7|.
CASGNSYEQYF
>13|TRBV11-2|TRBJ1-1|.
CASSFQENTEAFF
>14|TRBV28|TRBJ1-5|.
CASSLGGAGQPQHF
>13|TRBV10-1|TRBJ2-1|.
CASSEGQYNEQFF
>16|TRBV18|TRBJ2-3|.
CASSPIAGASVDTQYF
>14|TRBV19|TRBJ1-2|.
CASSSRGGNYGYTF
>15|TRBV5-5|TRBJ1-2|TRBD1
CASSLRQGASYGYTF
>13|TRBV29-1|TRBJ2-3|.
CSVCSRITDTQYF
>14|TRBV30|TRBJ2-3|.
CAWNPRGARDTQYF
>15|TRBV10-3|TRBJ2-2|TRBD1
CAISLGTGGIGELFF
>16|TRBV7-7|TRBJ2-3|TRBD1
CASSPTTGGGPDTQYF
>15|TRBV5-4|TRBJ2-5|TRBD1
CASSRRLTGEETQYF
>11|TRBV6-5|TRBJ1-2|.
CASSSGGGYTF
>13|TRBV5-1|TRBJ2-7|.
CASSFGQSYEQYF
>15|TRBV2|TRBJ1-2|TRBD1
CASNPGTGGDYGYTF
>14|TRBV5-4|TRBJ1-3|.
CASSFEGIGNTIYF
>11|TRBV30|TRBJ1-2|.
CAWSASYGYTF
>14|TRBV5-1|TRBJ1-4|.
CASSPGDRIEKLFF
>14|TRBV5-4|TRBJ2-7|TRBD1
CASRTGTGIDEQYF
>13|TRBV6-4|TRBJ2-7|TRBD1
CASSVNRGYEQYF
>12|TRBV4-1|TRBJ2-3|.
CASSVHTDTQYF
>17|TRBV4-1|TRBJ1-2|TRBD1
CASSQLGTARISDGYTF
>11|TRBV20-1|TRBJ2-1|.
CSQLSSNEQFF
>14|TRBV7-2|TRBJ1-5|TRBD1
CASSERQGNQPQHF
>12|TRBV7-2|TRBJ2-2|.
CASRLATGELFF
>13|TRBV5-6|TRBJ1-2|TRBD1
CASSFGTGGGYTF
>12|TRBV5-1|TRBJ2-1|.
CASSLSQEGLFF
>15|TRBV4-3|TRBJ1-2|TRBD1
CASSQEADRAYGYTF
>17|TRBV11-2|TRBJ2-7|TRBD1
CASSLDHGTGTSYEQYF